Sequencing of this TCR beta chain was carried out in a study of OX40 agonist ivuxolimab in advanced cancers. Looking at the study overall: Those enrolled were 82.7% male, with a mean age of around 57 years and ages from about 20 to 85. Study-level findings and limits: Researchers report that CD8+ T cells had, on average, more expanded clones than CD4+.

With respect to this clone: The antigen is not known.

Produced via immunoSEQ multiplex PCR; TCRdb's table is partial and in-frame only. The sample yields 60,000 to 75,000 clones, 84% seen once. Collection of blood occurred at baseline, at cycle 4 day 1, and at cycle 7 day 1. The CDR3 extends over 13 amino acids. Germline loops: CDR1 SGHTS, CDR2 YDEGEE. Trimming pared 3 bases from V and 4 bases from J, leaving 10 bases between. The sequence derives from an adult with an advanced solid tumor such as melanoma, head and neck, liver or kidney cancer. Sequencing was performed on CD4+ or CD8+ T cells sorted from blood, taken in a trial of the OX40 agonist ivuxolimab. The rearrangement uses TRBV5-8 and TRBJ1-2, with D perhaps matching TRBD1 (6 bases). CDR3 amino acids: CASSWDMIYGYTF. Here the CDR3 DNA reads TGTGCCAGCAGCTGGGACATGATCTATGGCTACACCTTC.